The 31 T cell receptor beta chains below all came from one sample that was sequenced in a study of T cells in Graves' hyperthyroidism and ophthalmopathy. There were TCR beta CDR3 regions amplified from RNA transcripts. The study used the HTBI primer set for a first-round RT-PCR of the TCR CDR3. Each CDR3 protein is one row after TCRdb ran MiXCR on the multiplex PCR reads. The sample contains over 250,000 distinct CDR3 sequences, 22% of which appear only once. The sequencing sample was made of blood. These receptors all come from a man aged 30 to 39 with Graves' ophthalmopathy.

This clonotype was detected a few times. The chain couples TRBV19 to TRBJ2-2; no definite D call. The germline V and J ends were trimmed by 3 bases and 5 bases, with 7 bases remaining between them. Germline CDR1 LNHDA, CDR2 SQIVND (reference sequence). This CDR3 comprises 13 residues. CDR3 protein: CASSMVLTGELFF. Written as DNA, the CDR3 is TGTGCCAGTAGTATGGTTCTAACCGGGGAGCTGTTTTTT.

The chain is built from TRBV5-8 and TRBJ1-2, with 7 bases identical to TRBD1. The CDR3 runs to 13 residues. Germline loops: CDR1 SGHTS, CDR2 YDEGEE. V dropped 4 bases and J dropped 0; count of bases not matched to a gene: 0. Here the CDR3 reads CASSDRANYGYTF. For the CDR3, the DNA is TGTGCCAGCAGCGACAGGGCTAACTATGGCTACACCTTC. Full variable domain (remainder filled in from reference TRBV5-8 and TRBJ1-2): EAGVTQSPTHLIKTRGQQATLRCSPISGHTSVYWYQQALGLGLQFLLWYDEGEERNRGNFPPRFSGRQFPNYSSELNVNALELEDSALYLCASSDRANYGYTFGSGTRLTVV.

This clonotype was counted many times. This rearrangement joins TRBV11-2 to TRBJ2-1, with 10 bases fitting TRBD2. V dropped 0 bases and J dropped 3; count of bases not matched to a gene: 11. Germline V CDR1 and CDR2: SGHAT, FQNNGV. CDR3 size: 19 residues. The CDR3 DNA reads TGTGCCAGCAGCTTAGATATTGCTAGCGGGGGAGAACACTACAATGAGCAGTTCTTC. Protein: CASSLDIASGGEHYNEQFF.

This clonotype has ten or more counts. The J gene is TRBJ1-2, the V gene TRBV7-8, with D tentatively TRBD1 (5 bases). The CDR3 totals 14 residues. Germline CDR1 and CDR2: SGHVS and FQNEAQ. Deletions cut 4 bases from V and 4 bases from J, with 13 bases between. The CDR3: CASSSSTDSYGYTF. DNA of the CDR3: TGTGCCAGCAGCTCAAGTACCGACAGCTATGGCTACACCTTC.

The chain couples TRBV28 to TRBJ2-1, with TRBD2 matching 8 bases. Germline CDR1 and CDR2: MDHEN and SYDVKM. Trimming at V came to 7 bases and at J to 5 bases, leaving 7 bases not matched to a gene. CDR3 length equals 14 residues. CDR3 sequence reads: CASISGADDNEQFF. In DNA form, the CDR3 reads TGTGCCAGCATTAGCGGGGCGGACGACAATGAGCAGTTCTTC.

In this sample, this clonotype turned up a few times. The V call is TRBV11-3, the J call TRBJ2-1; 11 nucleotides match TRBD2. The germline gives CDR1 SGHNT, CDR2 YENEEA. The CDR3 has 14 amino acids. V was pared by 3 bases and J by 15 bases, with 10 bases of the junction left unmatched. This CDR3 is CASSLEVSGRVLFF. In DNA form, the CDR3 reads TGTGCCAGCAGCTTGGAAGTTAGCGGGAGGGTTCTGTTCTTC.

Notes on this clonotype: A read error is possible here, since a much larger clone lies one base away. The CDR3 protein is CASHVTESEKLFF. The CDR3 DNA is TGTGCCAGCCACGTGACGGAGAGTGAAAAACTGTTTTTT. The chain is built from TRBV28 and TRBJ1-4; D remains unclear. The CDR3 is 13 amino acids. Germline V lookup: CDR1 MDHEN, CDR2 SYDVKM. Trimming pared 8 bases from V and 7 bases from J, leaving 14 bases between.

The sample holds many counts of this clonotype. This rearrangement joins TRBV30 to TRBJ1-1, with D perhaps matching TRBD1 (5 bases). The CDR3 consists of 14 residues. V was shortened by 1 base and J by 4 bases, with 13 bases between the two germline ends. Germline V gives CDR1 GTSNPN, CDR2 SVGIG (reference sequence). The CDR3 reads CAWSGLAQGTEAFF. The CDR3 region has the DNA TGTGCCTGGAGTGGGCTTGCCCAGGGCACTGAAGCTTTCTTT.

This clonotype was counted between two and nine times. The chain carries TRBV29-1 and TRBJ1-2; possible D gene TRBD1, 6 bases. V lost 0 bases and J lost 4, with 15 bases in between. CDR3 length: 15 residues. In germline, CDR1 is SQVTM, CDR2 ANQGSEA. CDR3 residues: CSVEEKWIGGYGYTF. The CDR3 DNA sequence: TGCAGCGTTGAAGAGAAGTGGATAGGGGGCTATGGCTACACCTTC.

About this clonotype itself: Germline and junction disagree at one end, which may indicate a read error. The chain carries TRBV27 and TRBJ1-2; D is uncertain. The CDR3 extends over 14 amino acids. Germline values: CDR1 MNHEY, CDR2 SMNVEV (reference sequence). As DNA, the CDR3 is TGTACCAGCAGCAAAGTAGGAGCTAACTATGGCTACACCTTC. Amino acids: CTSSKVGANYGYTF.

This rearrangement joins TRBV7-9 to TRBJ1-6, with no clear D. The CDR3 has 15 amino acids. The germline CDR1 and CDR2 sequences are SEHNR and FQNEAQ (reference sequence). Trimming shortened V by 2 bases and J by 5 bases, and 10 bases separated the two germline ends. The CDR3 loop is CASSLSELHNSPLHF. CDR3 nucleotides: TGTGCCAGCAGCTTATCTGAGTTACATAATTCACCCCTCCACTTT.

This clonotype was seen ten or more times. The chain recombines TRBV5-1 with TRBJ2-7; maybe TRBD2 (6 bases). CDR3 length: 16 amino acids. Germline CDR1 and CDR2: SGHRS and YFSETQ. V lost 0 bases and J lost 4, with 17 bases in between. The DNA for the CDR3 is TGCGCCAGCAGCTTGGCCGGCGTATCGGAGGGTTACGAGCAGTACTTC. Its protein is CASSLAGVSEGYEQYF. Full variable domain (missing parts from reference TRBV5-1 and TRBJ2-7): KAGVTQTPRYLIKTRGQQVTLSCSPISGHRSVSWYQQTPGQGLQFLFEYFSETQRNKGNFPGRFSGRQFSNSRSEMNVSTLELGDSALYLCASSLAGVSEGYEQYFGPGTRLTVT.

The V and J genes are TRBV5-5 and TRBJ1-6; D is perhaps TRBD1 (5 bases). The germline CDR1 and CDR2 sequences are SGHKS and YYEKEE (reference sequence). V was pared by 4 bases and J by 5 bases, with 13 bases between. CDR3 length: 15 amino acids. CDR3 in amino acids: CASSKVATDNSPLHF. As DNA, the CDR3 is TGTGCCAGCAGCAAGGTCGCGACAGATAATTCACCCCTCCACTTT.

This clonotype was seen repeatedly, ten times or more. The chain joins TRBV28 to TRBJ2-3, with 9 bases that match TRBD2. Trimming at V came to 5 bases and at J to 0 bases, leaving 15 bases not matched to a gene. The CDR3 is made up of 19 amino acids. Germline CDR1 is MDHEN and CDR2 is SYDVKM. CDR3 bases: TGTGCCAGCAGTGCCCCGAGTGGCGGGAGGGACCGTAGCACAGATACGCAGTATTTT. This translates into CASSAPSGGRDRSTDTQYF.

The rearrangement links TRBV20-1 to TRBJ2-1; 10 nucleotides line up with TRBD2. The CDR3 is 15 residues long. Germline V lookup: CDR1 DFQATT, CDR2 SNEGSKA (reference sequence). After removal of 3 bases from V and 3 bases from J, the junction contained 5 bases not matched to a gene. CDR3 sequence (DNA): TGCAGTGCTAGTATGCTAGCGGGAGTCTACAATGAGCAGTTCTTC. It is translated as CSASMLAGVYNEQFF.

The chain carries TRBV7-9 and TRBJ2-1; 8 bases agree with TRBD1. The CDR3 consists of 16 residues. V lost 5 bases and J lost 2; bases outside the gene matches: 8. Germline V gene sequence: CDR1 SEHNR, CDR2 FQNEAQ (reference sequence). The CDR3 bases are TGTGCCAGCAGCCGCCCTGGCAGGGGGCCCTACAATGAGCAGTTCTTC. Its protein is CASSRPGRGPYNEQFF.

The chain is built from TRBV6-6 and TRBJ2-7; TRBD2 matches at 14 bases. The germline gives CDR1 MNHNY, CDR2 SVGAGI (reference sequence). V shed 0 bases, J shed 2 bases, and the junction held 21 bases outside the gene matches. This CDR3 is built from 23 residues. CDR3 loop: CASSYSWDRGLSGLAGVPYEQYF. The CDR3 DNA follows: TGTGCCAGCAGTTACTCGTGGGACAGGGGGTTGTCGGGACTAGCGGGAGTTCCCTACGAGCAGTACTTC.

The V call is TRBV6-5, the J call TRBJ2-3; 12 bases agree with TRBD2. V shed 0 bases and J 1 base; nucleotides not matched to a gene: 8. The CDR3 covers 19 residues. Germline V gene sequence: CDR1 MNHEY, CDR2 SVGAGI. CDR3 in amino acids: CASSYSGFASGRGTDTQYF. In DNA form, the CDR3 reads TGTGCCAGCAGTTACTCGGGTTTCGCTAGCGGGAGGGGCACAGATACGCAGTATTTT.

This clonotype was recorded many times. J is TRBJ2-7 and V is TRBV20-1; 9 bases match TRBD1. The CDR3 has 14 residues. Trimming took 4 bases from V and 6 from J; bases not matched to a gene: 10. Germline loops: CDR1 DFQATT, CDR2 SNEGSKA (reference sequence). DNA of the CDR3: TGCAGTGCTACCACCGGGACAGGGTTCGGCGAGCAGTACTTC. Its translation is CSATTGTGFGEQYF.

The table lists this clonotype with a few counts. The CDR3 coding sequence is TGTGCCAGTAGTATCAGCAGACAAAATCAGCCCCAGCATTTT. This codes for CASSISRQNQPQHF. The rearrangement joins TRBV19 to TRBJ1-5; no clear D gene. V lost 3 bases, J lost 4 bases, and 10 bases lay in between. Per germline, CDR1 LNHDA and CDR2 SQIVND (reference sequence). The CDR3 runs to 14 residues.

This clonotype was seen a few times. The chain has TRBV3-1 and TRBJ1-4; possibly TRBD1 for D (6 bases). Germline V CDR1 and CDR2: LGHDT, YNNKEL (reference sequence). V dropped 5 bases and J dropped 6 bases, with 13 bases sitting between them. The CDR3 totals 14 residues. The CDR3 DNA reads as TGTGCCAGCAGCTCGACAGGTGCGGATGAAAAACTGTTTTTT. Amino acid sequence: CASSSTGADEKLFF.

This clonotype was counted many times. The J gene is TRBJ2-7, the V gene TRBV20-1, with 13 bases aligning to TRBD2. Per germline, CDR1 DFQATT and CDR2 SNEGSKA (reference sequence). J was trimmed by 4 bases and V by 2 bases; bases with no gene match: 2. CDR3 size: 14 residues. Here the CDR3 reads CSARMTSGRYEQYF. The CDR3 DNA reads TGCAGTGCTAGAATGACTAGCGGGAGGTACGAGCAGTACTTC.

The chain links TRBV5-1 to TRBJ1-1; D is possibly TRBD1 (6 bases). V was shortened by 0 bases and J by 4 bases, with 7 bases between the two germline ends. The CDR3 runs to 13 residues. Germline-derived CDR1 and CDR2 are SGHRS and YFSETQ. The CDR3 DNA reads TGCGCCAGCAGCTTGGCGGGGGCCACTGAAGCTTTCTTT. Its translation: CASSLAGATEAFF.

This clonotype showed up many times. The chain recombines TRBV20-1 with TRBJ2-7, with 10 bases lining up with TRBD2. CDR1 and CDR2 (germline): DFQATT, SNEGSKA (reference sequence). J gave up 3 bases and V 3 bases, and 8 bases lay outside the gene matches. CDR3 length: 15 residues. In nucleotides, the CDR3 is TGCAGTGCTAGTGAAAAAGCGGGAGGGGTCTACGAGCAGTACTTC. This encodes CSASEKAGGVYEQYF.

The V gene is TRBV16, the J gene TRBJ2-1; 10 bases are shared with TRBD2. Germline V gene lookup returns CDR1 KGHSY and CDR2 FQNENV. This CDR3 has 18 residues. V shed 0 bases, J shed 0 bases, and the junction held 5 bases outside the gene matches. The CDR3 region is CASSQSRASGGSYNEQFF. Written as DNA, the CDR3 is TGTGCCAGCAGCCAATCAAGGGCTAGCGGGGGCTCCTACAATGAGCAGTTCTTC.

The gene calls are TRBV4-1 and TRBJ2-7; TRBD1 might be the D (5 bases). CDR1 and CDR2 (germline): MGHRA, YSYEKL. V was trimmed by 2 bases and J by 6 bases, leaving 14 bases between them. CDR3 length equals 14 residues. The CDR3 is CASSQYLGDREQYF. For the CDR3, the DNA is TGCGCCAGCAGCCAATATTTAGGGGATCGCGAGCAGTACTTC.

This clonotype showed up many times. The chain joins TRBV12-3 or TRBV12-4 to TRBJ2-1; 8 nucleotides align to TRBD2. V shed 6 bases and J 10 bases; nucleotides not matched to a gene: 14. CDR3 length equals 15 residues. The CDR3 region is CASRTLMAGGGEQFF. CDR3 sequence (DNA): TGTGCCAGCAGGACACTAATGGCGGGAGGCGGAGAGCAGTTCTTC.

This clonotype appeared many times. The CDR3 is CASSLTGLGTQYF. In nucleotides, the CDR3 is TGTGCCAGCAGTCTGACAGGGCTGGGGACCCAGTACTTC. V and J are TRBV28 and TRBJ2-5; 7 bases match TRBD1. Germline V gene data show CDR1 as MDHEN and CDR2 as SYDVKM. The CDR3 is 13 residues long. J lost 7 bases, V lost 5 bases, and 7 bases had no gene match.

This clonotype was seen a few times. The chain uses TRBV27 and TRBJ2-1, with 15 nucleotides matching TRBD2. Germline CDR1 MNHEY, CDR2 SMNVEV (reference sequence). The CDR3 sequence is 16 residues long. V lost 4 bases and J lost 2; bases outside the gene matches: 0. CDR3 loop: CASSWTSGRAYNEQFF. CDR3 DNA sequence: TGTGCCAGCAGTTGGACTAGCGGGAGGGCCTACAATGAGCAGTTCTTC.

This sequence joins TRBV7-6 and TRBJ2-1; D gene ambiguous. Trimming removed 5 bases from V and 4 bases from J, with 12 bases in between. Germline CDR1 is SGHVS and CDR2 is FNYEAQ. The CDR3 has 14 amino acids. The CDR3 sequence: CASSRSLGYNEQFF. The CDR3 region has the DNA TGTGCCAGCAGCCGGTCTTTGGGGTACAATGAGCAGTTCTTC. The variable domain in full, with the rest retrieved from reference TRBV7-6 and TRBJ2-1, is GAGVSQSPRYKVTKRGQDVALRCDPISGHVSLYWYRQALGQGPEFLTYFNYEAQQDKSGLPNDRFSAERPEGSISTLTIQRTEQRDSAMYRCASSRSLGYNEQFFGPGTRLTVL.

This clonotype has a handful of counts. The chain joins TRBV7-9 to TRBJ2-1, with TRBD2 matching 7 bases. Germline V gene lookup returns CDR1 SEHNR and CDR2 FQNEAQ (reference sequence). Trimming removed 5 bases from V and 1 base from J; junction bases left unmatched: 5. This CDR3 contains 15 residues. CDR3 nucleotide sequence: TGTGCCAGCAGCCGTAGCGGGCATTCCTACAATGAGCAGTTCTTC. Protein: CASSRSGHSYNEQFF.